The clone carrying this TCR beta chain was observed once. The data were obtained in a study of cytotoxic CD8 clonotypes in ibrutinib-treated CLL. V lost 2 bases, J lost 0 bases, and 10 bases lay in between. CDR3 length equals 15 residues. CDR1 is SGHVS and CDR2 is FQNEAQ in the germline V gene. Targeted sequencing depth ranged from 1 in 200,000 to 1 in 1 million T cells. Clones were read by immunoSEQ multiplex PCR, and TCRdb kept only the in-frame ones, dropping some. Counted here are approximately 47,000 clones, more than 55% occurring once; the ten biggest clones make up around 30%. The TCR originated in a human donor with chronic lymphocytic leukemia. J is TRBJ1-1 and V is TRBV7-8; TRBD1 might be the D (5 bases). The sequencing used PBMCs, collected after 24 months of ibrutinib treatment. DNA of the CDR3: TGTGCCAGCAGCTTATTGCCAGGGCTGAACACTGAAGCTTTCTTT. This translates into CASSLLPGLNTEAFF.